Listed below are T cell receptor beta chains from one sample, sequenced in a study of CD4 T cells in relation to SARS-CoV-2 and coronaviruses. For these TCRs, the target antigens are not known. The data were produced by immunoSEQ multiplex PCR, yet TCRdb's version contains in-frame clones alone and is incomplete. The sample records 35,000 or so clones, approximately 80% being singletons. The sequenced sample consisted of memory CD4+ T cells from PBMCs, cultured in vitro. Receptor source: an adult with COVID-19. Each CDR3 is given with its conserved first and last residue. A D gene is named only where the DNA matches it firmly. Expanded clones get a size class; other rows say once, few or many, or leave the size out.

TRBV9,TRBJ2-3,NA,NA,CASSVDRGPTDTQYF,TGTGCCAGCAGCGTAGATCGGGGGCCCACAGATACGCAGTATTTT
TRBV7-2,TRBJ1-2,few,TRBD1,CASSSGQGDYGYTF,TGTGCCAGCAGCTCGGGACAGGGTGACTATGGCTACACCTTC
TRBV30,TRBJ2-7,NA,TRBD2,CAWSELTSGSYPYF,TGTGCCTGGAGTGAGCTAACTAGCGGGAGTTACCCGTACTTC
TRBV19,TRBJ2-1,few,NA,CASSPTGAGSYNEQFF,TGTGCCAGTAGTCCGACTGGGGCGGGGTCCTACAATGAGCAGTTCTTC
TRBV7-2,TRBJ2-7,NA,TRBD2,CASSVGLAGAVQYF,TGTGCCAGCAGCGTGGGACTAGCGGGGGCCGTGCAGTACTTC
TRBV6-2/TRBV6-3,TRBJ2-1,few,TRBD2,CASSYPTGTSLRNEQFF,TGTGCCAGCAGTTACCCTACCGGGACTAGCTTGAGGAATGAGCAGTTCTTC
TRBV6-5,TRBJ2-7,NA,TRBD2,CASSSLAGLKEQYF,TGTGCCAGCAGTTCGCTAGCGGGATTAAAAGAGCAGTACTTC
TRBV7-2,TRBJ2-3,once,TRBD2,CASSVRGADTQYF,TGTGCCAGCAGCGTACGGGGGGCAGATACGCAGTATTTT
TRBV6-5,TRBJ1-4,NA,NA,CASSRTEQNEKLFF,TGTGCCAGCAGCCGGACGGAACAGAATGAAAAACTGTTTTTT
TRBV7-8,TRBJ2-5,NA,NA,CASGGETQYF,TGTGCCAGCGGCGGAGAGACCCAGTACTTC
TRBV18,TRBJ1-1,NA,NA,CASSPATGTNTEAFF,TGTGCCAGCTCTCCAGCGACAGGCACGAACACTGAAGCTTTCTTT
TRBV29-1,TRBJ1-1,NA,NA,CSVVGRVLTEAFF,TGCAGCGTTGTGGGCAGGGTTTTGACTGAAGCTTTCTTT
TRBV9,TRBJ2-3,NA,TRBD2,CASSGSGAVTDTQYF,TGTGCCAGCAGCGGTAGCGGGGCCGTCACAGATACGCAGTATTTT
TRBV18,TRBJ2-7,once,TRBD2,CASSSQYLSGMSTYEQYF,TGTGCCAGCTCATCCCAATACTTAAGCGGGATGTCCACCTACGAGCAGTACTTC
TRBV18,TRBJ2-7,NA,NA,CASSRIGFFAGSYEQYF,TGTGCCAGCTCACGAATAGGGTTTTTTGCGGGATCCTACGAGCAGTACTTC
TRBV18,TRBJ2-7,few,NA,CASSPPRAGSYEQYF,TGTGCCAGCTCACCACCCAGGGCAGGCTCCTACGAGCAGTACTTC
TRBV24-1,TRBJ2-1,NA,NA,CATSDLRDEQFF,TGTGCCACCAGTGATTTGCGGGATGAGCAGTTCTTC
TRBV19,TRBJ2-5,once,TRBD1,CASSIGGQGGETQYF,TGTGCCAGTAGTATAGGGGGACAGGGCGGGGAGACCCAGTACTTC
TRBV10-3,TRBJ2-3,NA,TRBD2,CAIRPGTSGGTSTDTQYF,TGTGCCATCAGACCTGGGACTAGCGGGGGTACTAGCACAGATACGCAGTATTTT
TRBV11-2,TRBJ2-1,few,NA,CASSLDLANEQFF,TGTGCCAGCAGCTTAGATCTAGCGAATGAGCAGTTCTTC
TRBV5-1,TRBJ1-2,NA,NA,CASSSWGDGYTF,TGCGCCAGCAGCTCCTGGGGGGATGGCTACACCTTC
TRBV19,TRBJ2-3,NA,NA,CASRKLVYADTQYF,TGTGCCAGTAGAAAACTAGTGTACGCAGATACGCAGTATTTT
TRBV28,TRBJ2-1,once,TRBD1,CASSSHGQGFNEQFF,TGTGCCAGCAGTTCGCACGGACAGGGGTTCAATGAGCAGTTCTTC
TRBV19,TRBJ1-2,NA,NA,CASSWAGQNYGYTF,TGTGCCAGTAGTTGGGCAGGGCAGAACTATGGCTACACCTTC
TRBV6-1,TRBJ2-5,NA,NA,CASSYQETQYF,TGTGCCAGCAGTTACCAAGAGACCCAGTACTTC
TRBV7-8,TRBJ2-3,few,NA,CASNGKRVSTDTQYF,TGTGCCAGCAACGGCAAGCGGGTTAGCACAGATACGCAGTATTTT
TRBV7-2,TRBJ2-4,NA,NA,CASSLVPHIAKNIQYF,TGTGCCAGCAGCTTAGTCCCTCATATAGCCAAAAACATTCAGTACTTC
TRBV4-1,TRBJ2-1,NA,TRBD2,CASSLAGTYNEQFF,TGCGCCAGCAGTCTAGCGGGAACTTACAATGAGCAGTTCTTC
TRBV28,TRBJ1-1,NA,NA,CASSWNTEAFF,TGTGCCAGCAGTTGGAACACTGAAGCTTTCTTT
TRBV10-3,TRBJ2-7,NA,TRBD2,CAINSALAEKGDEQYF,TGTGCCATCAATTCCGCACTAGCGGAAAAGGGGGACGAGCAGTACTTC
TRBV4-2,TRBJ1-6,NA,NA,CASSQDPRDVTNSPLHF,TGTGCCAGCAGCCAAGATCCCCGGGATGTAACTAATTCACCCCTCCACTTT
TRBV11-2,TRBJ2-1,few,NA,CASNSETRSQSEQFF,TGTGCCAGCAACTCGGAGACTAGGTCCCAATCTGAGCAGTTCTTC
TRBV28,TRBJ2-1,NA,TRBD1,CASSSRQGRRPGALNEQFF,TGTGCCAGCAGCTCCCGACAGGGCCGAAGACCGGGCGCGTTGAATGAGCAGTTCTTC
TRBV6-2/TRBV6-3,TRBJ2-7,NA,NA,CASSQTGDSYEQYF,TGTGCCAGCAGTCAGACAGGAGACTCCTACGAGCAGTACTTC
TRBV6-1,TRBJ2-7,NA,TRBD2,CASSEQAGEAYEQYF,TGTGCCAGCAGTGAACAAGCGGGGGAGGCCTACGAGCAGTACTTC
TRBV19,TRBJ2-5,NA,NA,CASSNDPSLGTQYF,TGTGCCAGTAGCAACGACCCGAGTCTAGGGACCCAGTACTTC
TRBV5-6,TRBJ2-7,NA,TRBD2,CASSPGTSGRWHEQYF,TGTGCCAGCAGCCCTGGGACTAGCGGGAGGTGGCACGAGCAGTACTTC
TRBV5-1,TRBJ2-5,NA,TRBD2,CASSLVAGLKTQYF,TGCGCCAGCAGCCTCGTAGCGGGACTGAAGACCCAGTACTTC
TRBV5-1,TRBJ2-7,NA,TRBD1,CASSRTGSPSYEQYF,TGCGCCAGCAGCAGGACAGGGTCCCCCTCCTACGAGCAGTACTTC
TRBV7-2,TRBJ1-4,NA,NA,CASSLIAQAEKLFF,TGTGCCAGCAGCTTAATCGCGCAGGCTGAAAAACTGTTTTTT
TRBV5-1,TRBJ2-3,NA,NA,CASGPTTTSTDTQYF,TGCGCCAGCGGTCCAACAACAACTAGCACAGATACGCAGTATTTT
TRBV12-3/TRBV12-4,TRBJ1-1,NA,NA,CASSLDRLEAFF,TGTGCCAGCAGTTTGGACAGACTCGAAGCTTTCTTT
TRBV29-1,TRBJ1-2,NA,NA,CSVEGGQIGGYTF,TGCAGCGTTGAAGGAGGGCAAATCGGTGGCTACACCTTC
TRBV11-2,TRBJ2-5,NA,TRBD1,CASSYRDREGETQYF,TGTGCCAGCAGCTACCGGGACAGGGAAGGCGAGACCCAGTACTTC
TRBV2,TRBJ2-1,few,TRBD2,CASSGGTSGSNEQFF,TGTGCCAGCAGTGGGGGGACTAGCGGGAGCAATGAGCAGTTCTTC
TRBV6-5,TRBJ1-5,NA,NA,CASSSTGVNQPQHF,TGTGCCAGCAGTTCGACAGGAGTCAATCAGCCCCAGCATTTT
TRBV6-1,TRBJ2-3,NA,NA,CASSEGYTDTQYF,TGTGCCAGCAGTGAAGGGTACACAGATACGCAGTATTTT
TRBV5-1,TRBJ2-4,NA,NA,CASSLGWELNIQYF,TGCGCCAGCAGCTTGGGGTGGGAGTTAAACATTCAGTACTTC
TRBV5-4,TRBJ2-3,NA,TRBD1,CASSRTGGSTDTQYF,TGTGCCAGCAGCAGGACAGGGGGAAGCACAGATACGCAGTATTTT
TRBV7-8,TRBJ2-2,NA,NA,CASSWGSFTGELFF,TGTGCCAGCAGCTGGGGTTCCTTCACCGGGGAGCTGTTTTTT
TRBV18,TRBJ2-2,NA,TRBD2,CASSRSGIVSNTGELFF,TGTGCCAGCTCACGTAGCGGGATCGTTTCGAACACCGGGGAGCTGTTTTTT
TRBV4-1,TRBJ2-7,few,NA,CASSPLLGGRRGEQYF,TGCGCCAGCAGCCCACTGTTGGGTGGGAGGCGAGGCGAGCAGTACTTC
TRBV7-9,TRBJ2-5,NA,TRBD2,CASRLGLISGRGKTQYF,TGTGCCAGCAGGCTAGGACTCATTAGCGGGAGGGGAAAGACCCAGTACTTC
TRBV5-4,TRBJ2-7,NA,NA,CASCPGDLGFSYEQYF,TGTGCCAGCTGTCCGGGGGACCTAGGGTTTTCCTACGAGCAGTACTTC
TRBV14,TRBJ2-1,once,NA,CASSQLPPPNEQFF,TGTGCCAGCAGCCAACTGCCACCACCAAATGAGCAGTTCTTC
TRBV5-6,TRBJ2-5,NA,NA,CASSLFRQGGQETQYF,TGTGCCAGCAGCTTGTTCCGCCAGGGCGGCCAAGAGACCCAGTACTTC
TRBV5-1,TRBJ1-2,NA,NA,CASSPDTDSYNYGYTF,TGCGCCAGCAGCCCTGACACCGACTCCTATAACTATGGCTACACCTTC
TRBV27,TRBJ2-1,NA,TRBD1,CASSFGTGGINEQFF,TGTGCCAGCAGTTTCGGGACAGGGGGTATCAATGAGCAGTTCTTC
TRBV4-3,TRBJ1-2,NA,NA,CASSQGLGDDGYTF,TGCGCCAGCAGCCAAGGACTTGGGGACGATGGCTACACCTTC